This entry concerns a single T cell receptor beta chain. Its specificity is unknown. Here immunoSEQ multiplex PCR was the method, and the copy in TCRdb shows in-frame clones only, minus some. Of 120,000 to 150,000 clones detected, approximately 89% appear once; the ten largest clones hold about 15%. This CDR3 contains 11 residues. Trimming removed 4 bases from V and 0 bases from J, with 1 base in between. Germline V gene data show CDR1 as MNHEY and CDR2 as SVGAGI. This entry belongs to a study of T cell responses to AZD1222 COVID-19 vaccine. General study results and limits: Unmutated regions of variants are reportedly targeted by nearly half of spike-specific TCRs. Seropositive AZD1222 recipients at baseline numbered only five or six. Spike-specific TCRs gained breadth and depth after people received two AZD1222 doses.

The clonotype was recovered from an adult in good health. The chain carries TRBV6-5 and TRBJ2-7; no reliable D call. Source: peripheral blood, taken on day 0 of AZD1222 vaccination. The CDR3 is CASSFSYEQYF. In nucleotides, the CDR3 is TGTGCCAGCAGTTTCTCCTACGAGCAGTACTTC.